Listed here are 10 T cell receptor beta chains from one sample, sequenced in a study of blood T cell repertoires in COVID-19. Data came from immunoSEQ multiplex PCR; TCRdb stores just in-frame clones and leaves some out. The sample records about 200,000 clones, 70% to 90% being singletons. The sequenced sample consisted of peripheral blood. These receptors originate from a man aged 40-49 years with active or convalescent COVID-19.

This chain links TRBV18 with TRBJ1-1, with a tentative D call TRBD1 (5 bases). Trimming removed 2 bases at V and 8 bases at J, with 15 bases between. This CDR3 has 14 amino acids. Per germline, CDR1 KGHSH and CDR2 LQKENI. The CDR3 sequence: CASSPSGHRWEAFF. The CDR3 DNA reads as TGTGCCAGCTCACCATCTGGACATCGGTGGGAAGCTTTCTTT.

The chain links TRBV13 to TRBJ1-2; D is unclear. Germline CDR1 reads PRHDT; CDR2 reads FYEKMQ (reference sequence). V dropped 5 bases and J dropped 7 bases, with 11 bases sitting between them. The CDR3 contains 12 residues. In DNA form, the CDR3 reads TGTGCCAGCAGCCCCGGTTCGGGTGGCTACACCTTC. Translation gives CASSPGSGGYTF. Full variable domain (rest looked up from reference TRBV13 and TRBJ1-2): AAGVIQSPRHLIKEKRETATLKCYPIPRHDTVYWYQQGPGQDPQFLISFYEKMQSDKGSIPDRFSAQQFSDYHSELNMSSLELGDSALYFCASSPGSGGYTFGSGTRLTVV.

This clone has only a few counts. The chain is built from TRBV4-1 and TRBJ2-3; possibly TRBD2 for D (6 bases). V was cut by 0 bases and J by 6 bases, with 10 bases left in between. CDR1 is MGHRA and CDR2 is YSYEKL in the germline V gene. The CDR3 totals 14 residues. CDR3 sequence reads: CASSQEGAGDTQYF. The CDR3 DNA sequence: TGCGCCAGCAGCCAAGAAGGCGCGGGGGATACGCAGTATTTT.

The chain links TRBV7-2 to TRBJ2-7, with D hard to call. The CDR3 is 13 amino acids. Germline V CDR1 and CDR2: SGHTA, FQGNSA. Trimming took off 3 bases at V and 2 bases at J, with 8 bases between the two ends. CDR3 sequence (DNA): TGTGCCAGCAGCTTGAGTCCCACCTACGAGCAGTACTTC. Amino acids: CASSLSPTYEQYF.

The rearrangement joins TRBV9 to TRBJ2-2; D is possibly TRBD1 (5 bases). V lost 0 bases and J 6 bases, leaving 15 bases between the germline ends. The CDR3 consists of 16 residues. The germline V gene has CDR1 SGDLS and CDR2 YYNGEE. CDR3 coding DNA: TGTGCCAGCAGCGTAGCCCCCTCAGGGTTCTCCGGGGAGCTGTTTTTT. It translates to CASSVAPSGFSGELFF.

The CDR3: CASSFQGLAGPTNNEQFF. CDR3 DNA sequence: TGTGCCAGCAGTTTCCAGGGACTAGCGGGACCGACAAACAATGAGCAGTTCTTC. The J gene is TRBJ2-1, the V gene TRBV27; 13 nucleotides align to TRBD2. The ends lost 3 bases at V and 5 bases at J; junction bases unmatched: 10. The CDR3 runs 18 residues. CDR1 is MNHEY, CDR2 SMNVEV, per germline (reference sequence).

CDR3 amino acids: CASSVGSGGARDTQYF. The CDR3 bases are TGTGCCAGCAGCGTAGGTAGCGGGGGGGCCAGAGATACGCAGTATTTT. The J gene is TRBJ2-3, the V gene TRBV9; 11 nucleotides match TRBD2. Germline V gene sequence: CDR1 SGDLS, CDR2 YYNGEE. The ends lost 0 bases at V and 5 bases at J; junction bases unmatched: 5. The CDR3 is made up of 16 amino acids.

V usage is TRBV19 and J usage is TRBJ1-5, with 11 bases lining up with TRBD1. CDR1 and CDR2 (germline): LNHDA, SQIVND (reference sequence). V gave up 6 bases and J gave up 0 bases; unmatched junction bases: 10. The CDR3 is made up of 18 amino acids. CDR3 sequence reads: CASRAGTGGTYSNQPQHF. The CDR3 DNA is TGTGCCAGTAGAGCCGGGACAGGGGGTACCTATAGCAATCAGCCCCAGCATTTT. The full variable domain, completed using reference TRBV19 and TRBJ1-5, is DGGITQSPKYLFRKEGQNVTLSCEQNLNHDAMYWYRQDPGQGLRLIYYSQIVNDFQKGDIAEGYSVSREKKESFPLTVTSAQKNPTAFYLCASRAGTGGTYSNQPQHFGDGTRLSIL.

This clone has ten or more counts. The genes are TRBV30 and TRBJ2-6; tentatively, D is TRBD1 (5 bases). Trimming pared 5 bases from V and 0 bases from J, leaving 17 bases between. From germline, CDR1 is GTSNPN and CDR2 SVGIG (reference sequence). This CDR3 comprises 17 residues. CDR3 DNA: TGTGCCTGGGGACCGACAGAGATCAGCTCTGGGGCCAACGTCCTGACTTTC. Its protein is CAWGPTEISSGANVLTF.

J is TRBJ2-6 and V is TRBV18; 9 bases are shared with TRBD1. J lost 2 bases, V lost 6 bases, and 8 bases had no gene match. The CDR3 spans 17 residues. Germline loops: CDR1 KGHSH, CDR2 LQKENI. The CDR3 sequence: CASSKGQGLTGANVLTF. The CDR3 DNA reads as TGTGCCAGCTCGAAGGGACAGGGTCTTACTGGGGCCAACGTCCTGACTTTC.